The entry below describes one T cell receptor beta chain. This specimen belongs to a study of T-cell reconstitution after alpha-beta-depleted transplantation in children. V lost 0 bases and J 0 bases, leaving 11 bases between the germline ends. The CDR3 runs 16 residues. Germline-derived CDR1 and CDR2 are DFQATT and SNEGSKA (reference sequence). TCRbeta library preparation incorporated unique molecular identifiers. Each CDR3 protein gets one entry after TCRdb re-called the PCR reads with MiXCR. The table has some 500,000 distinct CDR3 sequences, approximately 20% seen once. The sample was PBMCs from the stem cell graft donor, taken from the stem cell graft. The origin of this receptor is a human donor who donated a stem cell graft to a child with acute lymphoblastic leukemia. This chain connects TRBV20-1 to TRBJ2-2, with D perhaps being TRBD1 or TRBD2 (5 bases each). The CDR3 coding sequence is TGCAGTGCTAGAGATCCAGGGACGGCGAACACCGGGGAGCTGTTTTTT. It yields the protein CSARDPGTANTGELFF.